These 30 T cell receptor beta chains were all obtained from the same sample, sequenced in a study of T cell repertoires in cytomegalovirus infection. Antigens of these TCRs are unknown. Via MiXCR, TCRdb re-called the reads, giving one row per CDR3 protein. This table has approximately 120,000 distinct CDR3 sequences, over 30% appearing once. The starting material was CD8+ T cells from cultured PBMCs, obtained from culture after CMV antigen stimulation. The receptors here all came from a human donor in good health (CMV status not recorded). Some clones in this sample may be carry-over from other donors' samples.

The chain is built from TRBV25-1 and TRBJ1-5; no reliable D call. V lost 0 bases and J lost 6, with 6 bases in between. CDR1 and CDR2 from the germline V gene are MGHDK and SYGVNS. This CDR3 comprises 13 residues. The CDR3, as DNA: TGTGCCAGCAGTGAATACGCAGGTCAGCCCCAGCATTTT. This gives the protein CASSEYAGQPQHF. Based on the CDR3 plus reference TRBV25-1 and TRBJ1-5, the full variable domain is EADIYQTPRYLVIGTGKKITLECSQTMGHDKMYWYQQDPGMELHLIHYSYGVNSTEKGDLSSESTVSRIRTEHFPLTLESARPSHTSQYLCASSEYAGQPQHFGDGTRLSIL.

This clonotype was picked up a small number of times. A read error may account for a junction end that differs from germline. V and J are TRBV7-7 and TRBJ2-7; TRBD1 agrees at 7 bases. The CDR3 has 13 amino acids. In germline, CDR1 is SSHAT, CDR2 FNYEAQ (reference sequence). CDR3 protein: CASSSGTDYEQYF. CDR3 sequence (DNA): TGTGCTAGCAGCTCCGGGACAGACTACGAGCAGTACTTC. Based on the CDR3 plus reference TRBV7-7 and TRBJ2-7, the full variable domain is GAGVSQSPRYKVTKRGQDVTLRCDPISSHATLYWYQQALGQGPEFLTYFNYEAQPDKSGLPSDRFSAERPEGSISTLTIQRTEQRDSAMYRCASSSGTDYEQYFGPGTRLTVT.

This clonotype was seen at least ten times. The V gene is TRBV12-5, the J gene TRBJ2-1, with TRBD2 matching over 9 bases. CDR3 length: 14 residues. Trimming took 5 bases from V and 4 from J; bases not matched to a gene: 3. CDR1 is LGHNT, CDR2 FRNRAP, per germline. The CDR3 nucleotides are TGTGCTAGTGGTCGGGCGGGGGGGTACAATGAGCAGTTCTTC. Translated: CASGRAGGYNEQFF. The full variable domain, completed using reference TRBV12-5 and TRBJ2-1, is DARVTQTPRHKVTEMGQEVTMRCQPILGHNTVFWYRQTMMQGLELLAYFRNRAPLDDSGMPKDRFSAEMPDATLATLKIQPSEPRDSAVYFCASGRAGGYNEQFFGPGTRLTVL.

This clonotype was counted a few times. This chain connects TRBV6-6 to TRBJ1-2, with 7 bases aligning to TRBD1. The germline V gene encodes CDR1 MNHNY and CDR2 SVGAGI (reference sequence). This CDR3 comprises 13 residues. J gave up 6 bases and V 10 bases, and 11 bases lay outside the gene matches. CDR3 nucleotide sequence: TGTGCCATCCGGACAGGTGGAATTGATGGCTACACCTTC. This codes for CAIRTGGIDGYTF.

This chain joins TRBV5-8 and TRBJ1-2; D is uncertain. CDR1 SGHTS and CDR2 YDEGEE come from the germline V gene. The CDR3 is made up of 15 amino acids. Deletions cut 4 bases from V and 4 bases from J, with 17 bases between. The CDR3 DNA reads TGTGCCAGCAGCGTCCGGGATACTGAGGCCTATGGCTACACCTTC. Translating it yields CASSVRDTEAYGYTF.

This clonotype has only one observation. The chain is built from TRBV6-1 and TRBJ2-2; 7 bases are a match to TRBD1. Germline CDR1 reads MNHNS; CDR2 reads SASEGT. V shed 2 bases, J shed 4 bases, and the junction held 1 base outside the gene matches. This CDR3 contains 14 residues. The CDR3 nucleotides are TGTGCCAGCAGTGAAACAGGGGTCACCGGGGAGCTGTTTTTT. This codes for CASSETGVTGELFF.

This chain uses TRBV7-2 with TRBJ1-1; TRBD1 aligns across 11 bases. The CDR3 runs 17 residues. Looked up from germline, CDR1 is SGHTA and CDR2 is FQGNSA. V gave up 1 base and J gave up 0 bases; unmatched junction bases: 4. This chain's CDR3 is CASSLEGGQGVNTEAFF. In nucleotides, the CDR3 is TGTGCCAGCAGCTTAGAGGGGGGACAGGGGGTGAACACTGAAGCTTTCTTT.

The chain uses TRBV5-4 and TRBJ2-5; the D gene is possibly TRBD2 (7 bases). CDR3 length: 17 residues. V gave up 4 bases and J gave up 2 bases, with 21 bases separating them. Germline CDR1 is SGHNT and CDR2 is YYREEE (reference sequence). CDR3 in DNA: TGTGCCAGCAGCGGGGGGGCCTTCAGGAAGGGGCAAGAGACCCAGTACTTC. Translating it yields CASSGGAFRKGQETQYF.

This clonotype occurred a few times. The rearrangement joins TRBV24-1 to TRBJ2-7; D remains ambiguous. Germline V CDR1 and CDR2: KGHDR, SFDVKD. V was pared by 10 bases and J by 3 bases, with 15 bases between. The CDR3 sequence is 13 residues long. The DNA for the CDR3 is TGTGCCACTTGGGGTCCTCCCCTCTACGAGCAGTACTTC. This gives the protein CATWGPPLYEQYF.

This chain connects TRBV6-1 to TRBJ1-2; D remains unclear. V was clipped by 8 bases and J by 2 bases, with 9 bases between them. Looked up from germline, CDR1 is MNHNS and CDR2 is SASEGT. The CDR3 is made up of 12 amino acids. The CDR3 here is CASPGQNYGYTF. In nucleotides, the CDR3 is TGTGCCAGCCCCGGGCAGAACTATGGCTACACCTTC.

This clonotype has only a few counts. This rearrangement joins TRBV27 to TRBJ2-7, with D perhaps matching TRBD2 (5 bases). V was shortened by 2 bases and J by 0 bases, with 8 bases between the two germline ends. Germline CDR1 and CDR2: MNHEY and SMNVEV (reference sequence). The CDR3 is 14 residues long. The CDR3 spells CASSLQGSSYEQYF. In nucleotides, the CDR3 is TGTGCCAGCAGTTTACAAGGGAGCTCCTACGAGCAGTACTTC.

The chain recombines TRBV7-4 with TRBJ2-7; either TRBD1 or TRBD2 may supply D (6 bases each). This CDR3 region has 15 residues. Trimming shortened V by 1 base and J by 5 bases, and 15 bases separated the two germline ends. In germline, CDR1 is SGHVT, CDR2 SQSDAQ. CDR3 sequence reads: CASSLGVEGGHEQYF. The CDR3 region has the DNA TGTGCCAGCAGCTTAGGGGTGGAGGGGGGCCACGAGCAGTACTTC.

This sequence joins TRBV7-2 and TRBJ1-2; TRBD1 agrees at 7 bases. This CDR3 has 15 amino acids. J gave up 7 bases and V 3 bases, and 11 bases lay outside the gene matches. Germline V CDR1 and CDR2: SGHTA, FQGNSA. The CDR3 region is CASSFDREVWSGYTF. The CDR3 bases are TGTGCCAGCAGCTTTGACAGGGAGGTTTGGAGTGGCTACACCTTC.

This clonotype was counted a few times. This chain uses TRBV20-1 with TRBJ1-5, with 7 positions matching TRBD1. The CDR3 totals 17 residues. Germline CDR1 is DFQATT and CDR2 is SNEGSKA (reference sequence). Trimming took 7 bases from V and 0 from J; bases not matched to a gene: 15. The CDR3, as DNA: TGCAGTGTTAGCCCCCTACAGGGGCCTTATAGCAATCAGCCCCAGCATTTT. Amino acids: CSVSPLQGPYSNQPQHF.

The chain employs TRBV20-1 and TRBJ1-6; D is possibly TRBD1 (6 bases). Trimming pared 4 bases from V and 0 bases from J, leaving 13 bases between. Germline assignment: CDR1 DFQATT and CDR2 SNEGSKA (reference sequence). The CDR3 has 16 amino acids. Written as DNA, the CDR3 is TGCAGTGCTACCGGGGACAAGAGCTCCTATAATTCACCCCTCCACTTT. As protein: CSATGDKSSYNSPLHF.

The table lists this clonotype with a few counts. This rearrangement joins TRBV19 to TRBJ2-1, with TRBD2 matching 11 bases. The CDR3 spans 14 residues. Germline assignment: CDR1 LNHDA and CDR2 SQIVND (reference sequence). With 8 bases clipped from V and 9 bases from J, the junction kept 9 bases outside the gene matches. As DNA, the CDR3 is TGTGCCAGTTTTACGCCTGGGACTAGCGGTGAGCAGTTCTTC. Translating it yields CASFTPGTSGEQFF. Complete variable domain (other parts from reference TRBV19 and TRBJ2-1): DGGITQSPKYLFRKEGQNVTLSCEQNLNHDAMYWYRQDPGQGLRLIYYSQIVNDFQKGDIAEGYSVSREKKESFPLTVTSAQKNPTAFYLCASFTPGTSGEQFFGPGTRLTVL.

This chain joins TRBV6-1 and TRBJ1-5; the D gene is possibly TRBD1 (5 bases). The CDR3 is 15 residues long. Germline V CDR1 and CDR2: MNHNS, SASEGT. The V gene lost 7 bases and the J gene lost 4 bases, with 17 bases spanning the gap. As DNA, the CDR3 is TGTGCCAGCACCGACATCCAGGGATGGAATCAGCCCCAGCATTTT. It specifies CASTDIQGWNQPQHF.

This clonotype was seen more than once but under ten times. This chain connects TRBV4-3 to TRBJ2-7; 9 bases are a match to TRBD2. The germline CDR1 and CDR2 sequences are LGHNA and YSLEER. This CDR3 has 17 amino acids. Germline trimming cut 0 bases from V and 6 bases from J; bases unmatched to any gene: 12. As DNA, the CDR3 is TGCGCCAGCAGCCAAGAAGGGGACTTGCGGGGGGGCGGCGAGCAGTACTTC. It is translated as CASSQEGDLRGGGEQYF.

The gene calls are TRBV12-3 or TRBV12-4 and TRBJ1-2; D is unresolved. V lost 3 bases and J 8 bases, leaving 16 bases between the germline ends. This CDR3 is 14 amino acids long. The CDR3 DNA is TGTGCCAGCAGTTTCTCACTTCACGCGGAGGGCTACACCTTC. Translation: CASSFSLHAEGYTF.

In the case of this clonotype: This CDR3 fails to terminate in the conserved phenylalanine or tryptophan, so it likely reflects a read error. CDR3 region: CASSYVAGAYTEAFL. The CDR3 nucleotides are TGTGCCAGCAGTTACGTCGCAGGGGCTTACACTGAAGCTTTCCTT. This sequence joins TRBV6-5 and TRBJ1-1; D is perhaps TRBD1 (6 bases). The CDR3 is 15 residues long. The germline V gene encodes CDR1 MNHEY and CDR2 SVGAGI. Trimming stripped 2 bases from V and 3 bases from J, with 13 bases between.

V and J are TRBV15 and TRBJ1-4; 7 nucleotides agree with TRBD1. Losses at the gene ends were 7 bases for V and 8 bases for J; bases not matched to a gene: 7. Germline CDR1 LNHNV, CDR2 YYDKDF (reference sequence). The CDR3 is 13 amino acids. The CDR3 here is CATKGTVGEKLFF. CDR3 sequence (DNA): TGTGCCACCAAGGGGACAGTAGGGGAAAAACTGTTTTTT. Together with reference TRBV15 and TRBJ1-4, the CDR3 gives the full variable domain: DAMVIQNPRYQVTQFGKPVTLSCSQTLNHNVMYWYQQKSSQAPKLLFHYYDKDFNNEADTPDNFQSRRPNTSFCFLDIRSPGLGDTAMYLCATKGTVGEKLFFGSGTQLSVL.

In this sample, this clonotype turned up a few times. The rearrangement joins TRBV20-1 to TRBJ2-7; 7 nucleotides align to TRBD1. The ends lost 0 bases at V and 1 base at J; junction bases unmatched: 6. The CDR3 sequence is 15 residues long. Germline CDR1 and CDR2: DFQATT and SNEGSKA (reference sequence). The CDR3 protein is CSARDPAQGSYEQYF. In nucleotides, the CDR3 is TGCAGTGCTAGAGATCCGGCACAGGGGTCCTACGAGCAGTACTTC.

This chain links TRBV3-1 with TRBJ2-2; 10 nucleotides match TRBD1. The V and J ends lost 0 bases and 14 bases, in that order; junction bases with no gene match: 6. The CDR3 runs 14 residues. CDR1 and CDR2 from the germline V gene are LGHDT and YNNKEL (reference sequence). The CDR3 coding sequence is TGTGCCAGCAGCCAAGATACGGGGACAGGGGTCCTGTTTTTT. Protein product: CASSQDTGTGVLFF. Based on the CDR3 plus reference TRBV3-1 and TRBJ2-2, the full variable domain is DTAVSQTPKYLVTQMGNDKSIKCEQNLGHDTMYWYKQDSKKFLKIMFSYNNKELIINETVPNRFSPKSPDKAHLNLHINSLELGDSAVYFCASSQDTGTGVLFFGEGSRLTVL.

This clonotype was recorded at least ten times. The rearrangement links TRBV7-2 to TRBJ1-5, with 7 bases that match TRBD1. The CDR3 runs 16 residues. CDR1 is SGHTA, CDR2 FQGNSA, per germline. Trimming at V came to 5 bases and at J to 0 bases, leaving 7 bases not matched to a gene. CDR3: CASSQGTAYSNQPQHF. Written as DNA, the CDR3 is TGTGCCAGCAGCCAAGGGACAGCTTATAGCAATCAGCCCCAGCATTTT.

The chain is built from TRBV3-1 and TRBJ1-4; D is perhaps TRBD1 (6 bases). CDR1 is LGHDT, CDR2 YNNKEL, per germline (reference sequence). Trimming left V 4 bases short and J 7 bases short, with 16 bases between. The CDR3 covers 15 residues. CDR3: CASSLSPGVGEKLFF. The CDR3 DNA follows: TGTGCCAGCAGCCTTTCTCCAGGGGTCGGTGAAAAACTGTTTTTT.

The chain carries TRBV10-3 and TRBJ2-1, with a tentative D call TRBD2 (5 bases). This CDR3 comprises 16 residues. Germline lookup yields CDR1 ENHRY and CDR2 SYGVKD. The V and J ends lost 1 base and 5 bases respectively, with 15 bases between them. Here the CDR3 reads CAISEYKGDGNNEQFF. The CDR3, as DNA: TGTGCCATCAGTGAGTATAAGGGAGACGGAAACAATGAGCAGTTCTTC.

This clonotype has ten or more counts. The J gene is TRBJ1-5, the V gene TRBV7-8, with D perhaps matching TRBD1 (5 bases). V gave up 1 base and J gave up 9 bases, with 13 bases separating them. Germline V lookup: CDR1 SGHVS, CDR2 FQNEAQ. The CDR3 has 14 residues. CDR3 bases: TGTGCCAGCAGCTTAGGGGACCGCTTAGGGCCCCAGCATTTT. It is translated as CASSLGDRLGPQHF.

This clonotype was counted only a few times. This rearrangement joins TRBV28 to TRBJ2-2; D possibly uses TRBD1 or TRBD2 (6 bases each). V was cut by 3 bases and J by 2 bases, with 16 bases left in between. Germline lookup yields CDR1 MDHEN and CDR2 SYDVKM. The CDR3 extends over 17 amino acids. In DNA, the CDR3 is TGTGCCAGCAGTTTGGCCCCCCCGGGGGCCAACACCGGGGAGCTGTTTTTT. This codes for CASSLAPPGANTGELFF.

The chain uses TRBV7-9 and TRBJ2-7, with D unclear. This CDR3 has 12 amino acids. The V gene lost 4 bases and the J gene lost 3 bases, with 7 bases spanning the gap. From germline, CDR1 is SEHNR and CDR2 FQNEAQ (reference sequence). The CDR3 region is CASSSQDYEQYF. CDR3 in DNA: TGTGCCAGCAGCTCCCAAGACTACGAGCAGTACTTC.

The chain couples TRBV6-2 or TRBV6-3 to TRBJ1-5; 7 positions match TRBD1. In germline, CDR1 is MNHEY, CDR2 SVGEGT. Losses at the gene ends were 6 bases for V and 3 bases for J; bases not matched to a gene: 17. CDR3 length: 18 amino acids. The CDR3 is CASSWTTGTSTVNQPQHF. The CDR3 DNA is TGTGCCAGCAGCTGGACGACAGGGACCTCCACGGTCAATCAGCCCCAGCATTTT.